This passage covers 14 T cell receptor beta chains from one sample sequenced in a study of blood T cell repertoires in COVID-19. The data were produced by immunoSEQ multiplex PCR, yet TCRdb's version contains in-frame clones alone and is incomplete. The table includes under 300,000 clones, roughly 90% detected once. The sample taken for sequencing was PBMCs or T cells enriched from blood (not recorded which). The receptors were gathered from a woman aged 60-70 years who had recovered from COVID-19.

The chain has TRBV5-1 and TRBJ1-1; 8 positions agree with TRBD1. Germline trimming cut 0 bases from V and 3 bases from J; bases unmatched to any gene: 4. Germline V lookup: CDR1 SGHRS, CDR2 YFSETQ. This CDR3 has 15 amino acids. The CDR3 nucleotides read TGCGCCAGCAGCTTGGCCTTGACAGGGGACACTGAAGCTTTCTTT. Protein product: CASSLALTGDTEAFF.

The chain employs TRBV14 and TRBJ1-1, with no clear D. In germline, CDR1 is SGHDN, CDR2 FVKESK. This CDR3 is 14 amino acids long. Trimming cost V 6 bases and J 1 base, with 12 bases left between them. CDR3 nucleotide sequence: TGTGCCAGCAGTCTTACAGAAACGAACACTGAAGCTTTCTTT. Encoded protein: CASSLTETNTEAFF.

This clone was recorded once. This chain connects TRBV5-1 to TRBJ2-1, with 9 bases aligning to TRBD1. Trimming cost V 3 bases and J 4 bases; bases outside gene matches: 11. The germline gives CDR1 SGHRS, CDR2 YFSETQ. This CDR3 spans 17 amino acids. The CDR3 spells CASSSRDRANRYNEQFF. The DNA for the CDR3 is TGCGCCAGCAGCTCGCGGGACAGGGCAAATCGTTACAATGAGCAGTTCTTC.

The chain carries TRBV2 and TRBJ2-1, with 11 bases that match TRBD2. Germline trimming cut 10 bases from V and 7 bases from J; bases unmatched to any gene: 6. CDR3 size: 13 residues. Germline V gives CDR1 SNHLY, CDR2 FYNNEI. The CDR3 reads CATTSGMFNEQFF. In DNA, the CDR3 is TGTGCCACGACTAGCGGGATGTTTAATGAGCAGTTCTTC. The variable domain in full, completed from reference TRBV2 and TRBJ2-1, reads EPEVTQTPSHQVTQMGQEVILRCVPISNHLYFYWYRQILGQKVEFLVSFYNNEISEKSEIFDDQFSVERPDGSNFTLKIRSTKLEDSAMYFCATTSGMFNEQFFGPGTRLTVL.

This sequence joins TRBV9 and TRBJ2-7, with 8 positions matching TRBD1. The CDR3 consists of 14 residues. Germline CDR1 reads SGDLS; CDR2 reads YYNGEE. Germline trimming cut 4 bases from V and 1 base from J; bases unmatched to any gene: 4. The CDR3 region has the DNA TGTGCCAGCAGCCAACGGACAGGGTCCTACGAGCAGTACTTC. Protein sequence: CASSQRTGSYEQYF.

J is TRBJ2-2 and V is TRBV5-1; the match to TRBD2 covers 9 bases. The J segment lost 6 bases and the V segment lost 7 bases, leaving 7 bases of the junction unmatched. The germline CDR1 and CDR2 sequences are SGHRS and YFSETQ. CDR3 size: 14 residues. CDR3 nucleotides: TGCGCCAGCGGATCTAGCGGGATGGCCGGGGAGCTGTTTTTT. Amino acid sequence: CASGSSGMAGELFF.

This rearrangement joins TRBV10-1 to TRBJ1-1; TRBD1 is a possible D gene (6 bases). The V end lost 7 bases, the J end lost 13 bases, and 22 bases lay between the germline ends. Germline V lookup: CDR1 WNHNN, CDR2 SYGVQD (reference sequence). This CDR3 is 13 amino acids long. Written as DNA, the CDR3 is TGCGCCAGCACCGCGGTCTTAGGGGGAGTTGGTTTCTTT. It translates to CASTAVLGGVGFF.

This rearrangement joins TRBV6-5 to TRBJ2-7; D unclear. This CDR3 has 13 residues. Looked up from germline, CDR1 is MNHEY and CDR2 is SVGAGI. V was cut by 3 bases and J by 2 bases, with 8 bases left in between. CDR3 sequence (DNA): TGTGCCAGCAGTTATTCGAGCCCCTACGAGCAGTACTTC. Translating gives CASSYSSPYEQYF.

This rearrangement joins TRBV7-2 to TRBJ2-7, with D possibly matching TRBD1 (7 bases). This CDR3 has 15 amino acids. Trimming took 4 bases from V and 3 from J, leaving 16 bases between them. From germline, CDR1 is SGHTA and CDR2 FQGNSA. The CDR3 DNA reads TGTGCCAGCAGCTCCCACGCGGGACAGAACTACGAGCAGTACTTC. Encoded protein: CASSSHAGQNYEQYF.

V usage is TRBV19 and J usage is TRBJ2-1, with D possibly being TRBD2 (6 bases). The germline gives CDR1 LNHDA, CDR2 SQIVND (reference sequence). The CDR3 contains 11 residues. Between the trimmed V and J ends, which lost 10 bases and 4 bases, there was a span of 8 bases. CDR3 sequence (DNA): TGTGCCATCGGACTATACAATGAGCAGTTCTTC. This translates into CAIGLYNEQFF.

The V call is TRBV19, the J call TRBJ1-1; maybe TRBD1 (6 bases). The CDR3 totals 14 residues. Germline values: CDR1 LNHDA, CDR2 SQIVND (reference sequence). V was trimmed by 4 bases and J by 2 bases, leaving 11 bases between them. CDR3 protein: CASSKRTDNTEAFF. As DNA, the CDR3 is TGTGCCAGTAGTAAAAGGACAGATAACACTGAAGCTTTCTTT.

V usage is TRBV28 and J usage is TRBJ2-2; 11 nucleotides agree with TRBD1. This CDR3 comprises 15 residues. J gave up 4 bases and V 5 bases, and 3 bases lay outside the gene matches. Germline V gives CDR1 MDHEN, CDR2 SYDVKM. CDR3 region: CASSPGTGGTGELFF. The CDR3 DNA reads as TGTGCCAGCAGTCCCGGGACAGGGGGCACCGGGGAGCTGTTTTTT.

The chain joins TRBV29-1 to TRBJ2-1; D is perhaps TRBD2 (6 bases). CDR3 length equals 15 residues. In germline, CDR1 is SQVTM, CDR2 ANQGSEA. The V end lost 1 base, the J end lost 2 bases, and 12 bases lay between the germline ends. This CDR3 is CSVEVVGGTYNEQFF. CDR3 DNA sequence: TGCAGCGTTGAAGTGGTCGGGGGAACCTACAATGAGCAGTTCTTC.

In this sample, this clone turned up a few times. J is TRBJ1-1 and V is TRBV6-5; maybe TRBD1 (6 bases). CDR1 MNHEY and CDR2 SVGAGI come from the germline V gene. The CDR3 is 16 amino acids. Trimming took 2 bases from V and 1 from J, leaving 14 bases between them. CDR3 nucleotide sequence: TGTGCCAGCAGTTACCTCAGGGGCACCCAGAACACTGAAGCTTTCTTT. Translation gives CASSYLRGTQNTEAFF.